Below, 5 T cell receptor beta chains from the same sample are listed, as sequenced in a study of OX40 agonist ivuxolimab in advanced cancers. The protocol was immunoSEQ multiplex PCR, while the TCRdb copy is restricted to in-frame clones and leaves out a portion. The top ten hold about 0.42% of the sample, which has roughly 66,000 clones, approximately 78% seen once. This specimen was CD4+ or CD8+ T cells sorted from blood, taken in a trial of the OX40 agonist ivuxolimab. All receptors come from an adult with an advanced solid tumor such as melanoma, head and neck, liver or kidney cancer.

This clone was detected once. The rearrangement uses TRBV6-6 and TRBJ1-2; TRBD1 matches at 8 bases. V lost 6 bases, J lost 8 bases, and 8 bases stayed unmatched. From germline, CDR1 is MNHNY and CDR2 SVGAGI (reference sequence). The length of the CDR3 is 13 residues. Here the CDR3 reads CASRPRTGQGYTF. DNA for the CDR3: TGTGCCAGCAGGCCCCGGACAGGGCAAGGCTACACCTTC.

The chain is built from TRBV6-5 and TRBJ2-1, with no clear D. The germline V and J ends were trimmed by 7 bases and 8 bases, with 15 bases remaining between them. The CDR3 covers 13 residues. Germline CDR1 is MNHEY and CDR2 is SVGAGI. The CDR3 loop is CASKLDLLHEQFF. The CDR3 DNA reads TGTGCCAGCAAGTTGGACCTTCTTCATGAGCAGTTCTTC.

The count of this clone is one. This chain uses TRBV7-2 with TRBJ2-3; the match to TRBD2 covers 11 bases. The CDR3 is 17 residues long. V was pared by 0 bases and J by 6 bases, with 8 bases of the junction left unmatched. Germline-derived CDR1 and CDR2 are SGHTA and FQGNSA. Here the CDR3 DNA reads TGTGCCAGCAGCTTAGCAGGAACTAGCGGGAGTGCCGATACGCAGTATTTT. Translation gives CASSLAGTSGSADTQYF.

V and J are TRBV6-1 and TRBJ2-5, with TRBD1 matching over 10 bases. J gave up 5 bases and V 6 bases, and 9 bases lay outside the gene matches. Looked up from germline, CDR1 is MNHNS and CDR2 is SASEGT. The CDR3 length is 15 residues. In DNA form, the CDR3 reads TGTGCCAGCAGGCTACCGGGACAGGGGAGGGAGACCCAGTACTTC. Its protein product is CASRLPGQGRETQYF.

The gene calls are TRBV10-3 and TRBJ2-3, with 8 bases lining up with TRBD2. This CDR3 has 15 amino acids. Germline CDR1 reads ENHRY; CDR2 reads SYGVKD. V was clipped by 5 bases and J by 2 bases; unmatched bases: 6. The CDR3, as DNA: TGTGCCATCAGTAAGGGTAGCGGGGCCACAGATACGCAGTATTTT. Translating it yields CAISKGSGATDTQYF.